Given below is one T cell receptor (beta chain) in context. This sample is drawn from a study of cytomegalovirus exposure and HLA in healthy donors. The CDR3 is made up of 14 amino acids. The V segment lost 3 bases and the J segment 5 bases; nucleotides outside the gene matches: 7. The germline V gene encodes CDR1 GTSNPN and CDR2 SVGIG (reference sequence). 13 Jbeta primers and 60 Vbeta primers were used for the PCR. TCRdb's table, derived via immunoSEQ multiplex PCR, lists solely in-frame clones and lacks some. The data show roughly 180,000 clones, roughly 88% seen once. The TCR sequence derives from a girl aged 2 to 10 in good health and CMV-seropositive. V is TRBV30 and J is TRBJ2-3; 8 bases line up with TRBD2. The sample consisted of PBMCs. CDR3 sequence reads: CAWRAGGGRDTQYF. CDR3 coding DNA: TGTGCCTGGAGGGCTGGCGGGGGGAGAGATACGCAGTATTTT.